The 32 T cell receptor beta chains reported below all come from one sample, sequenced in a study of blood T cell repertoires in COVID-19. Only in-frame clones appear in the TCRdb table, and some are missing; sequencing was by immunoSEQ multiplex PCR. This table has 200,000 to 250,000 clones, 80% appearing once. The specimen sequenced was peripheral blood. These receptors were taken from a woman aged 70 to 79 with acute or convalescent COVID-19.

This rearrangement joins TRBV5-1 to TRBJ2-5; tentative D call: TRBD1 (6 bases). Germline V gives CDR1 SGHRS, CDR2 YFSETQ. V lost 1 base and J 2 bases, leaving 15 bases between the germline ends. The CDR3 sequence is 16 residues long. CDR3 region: CASSLPGTFKQETQYF. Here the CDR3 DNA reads TGCGCCAGCAGCTTGCCGGGGACATTCAAACAAGAGACCCAGTACTTC. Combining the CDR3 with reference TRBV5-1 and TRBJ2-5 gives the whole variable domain KAGVTQTPRYLIKTRGQQVTLSCSPISGHRSVSWYQQTPGQGLQFLFEYFSETQRNKGNFPGRFSGRQFSNSRSEMNVSTLELGDSALYLCASSLPGTFKQETQYFGPGTRLLVL.

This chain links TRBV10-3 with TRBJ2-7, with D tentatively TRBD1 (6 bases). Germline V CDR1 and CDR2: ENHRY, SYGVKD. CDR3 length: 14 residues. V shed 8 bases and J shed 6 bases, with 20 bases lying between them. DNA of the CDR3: TGTGCCATCGGGGGCAGCAAGAACTCGGGCGAGCAGTACGTC. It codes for CAIGGSKNSGEQYV.

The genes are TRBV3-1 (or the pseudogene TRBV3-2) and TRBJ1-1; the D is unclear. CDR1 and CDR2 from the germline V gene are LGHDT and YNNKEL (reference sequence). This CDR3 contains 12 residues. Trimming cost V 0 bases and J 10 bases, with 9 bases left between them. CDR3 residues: CASSQDTGSAFF. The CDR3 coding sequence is TGTGCCAGCAGCCAAGATACGGGATCAGCTTTCTTT.

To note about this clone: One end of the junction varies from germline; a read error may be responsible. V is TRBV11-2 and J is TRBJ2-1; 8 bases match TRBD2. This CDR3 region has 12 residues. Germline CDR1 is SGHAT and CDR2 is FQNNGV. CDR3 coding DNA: TGTGCCAGCAGCTTGCACCCGGGACTAGTTCTCTTC. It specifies CASSLHPGLVLF.

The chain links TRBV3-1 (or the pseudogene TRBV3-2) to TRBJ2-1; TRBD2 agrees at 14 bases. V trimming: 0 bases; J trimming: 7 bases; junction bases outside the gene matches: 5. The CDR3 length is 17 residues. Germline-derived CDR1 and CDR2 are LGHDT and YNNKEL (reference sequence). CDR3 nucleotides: TGTGCCAGCAGCCAAGATGTGAGACTAGCGGGGGGGAATGAGCAGTTCTTC. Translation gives CASSQDVRLAGGNEQFF.

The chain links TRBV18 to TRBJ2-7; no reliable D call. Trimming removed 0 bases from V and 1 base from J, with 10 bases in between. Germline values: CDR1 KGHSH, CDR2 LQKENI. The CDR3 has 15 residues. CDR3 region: CASSPPMTESYEQYF. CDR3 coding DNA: TGTGCCAGCTCACCACCGATGACTGAGTCCTACGAGCAGTACTTC.

DNA for the CDR3: TGTGCCACCAGCGCAGGGGGCGTGGTAGATACGCAGTATTTT. Residues: CATSAGGVVDTQYF. The chain links TRBV24-1 to TRBJ2-3; TRBD1 agrees at 8 bases. The CDR3 is 14 amino acids. Trimming at V came to 7 bases and at J to 5 bases, leaving 7 bases not matched to a gene. Germline V gene data show CDR1 as KGHDR and CDR2 as SFDVKD.

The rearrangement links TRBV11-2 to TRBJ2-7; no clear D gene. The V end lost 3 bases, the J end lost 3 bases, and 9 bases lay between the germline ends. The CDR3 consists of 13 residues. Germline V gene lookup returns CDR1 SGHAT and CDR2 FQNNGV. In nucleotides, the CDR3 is TGTGCCAGCAGCTTTGGCTCCTTCTACGAGCAGTACTTC. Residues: CASSFGSFYEQYF.

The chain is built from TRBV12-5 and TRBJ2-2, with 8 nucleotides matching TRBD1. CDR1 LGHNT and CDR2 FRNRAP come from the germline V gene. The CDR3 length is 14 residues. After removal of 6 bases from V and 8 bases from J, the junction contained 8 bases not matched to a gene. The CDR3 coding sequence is TGTGCTAGTGGCCCGGCCAGGGGGCTGGGGGAGCTGTTTTTT. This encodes CASGPARGLGELFF. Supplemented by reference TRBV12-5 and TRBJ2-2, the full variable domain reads DARVTQTPRHKVTEMGQEVTMRCQPILGHNTVFWYRQTMMQGLELLAYFRNRAPLDDSGMPKDRFSAEMPDATLATLKIQPSEPRDSAVYFCASGPARGLGELFFGEGSRLTVL.

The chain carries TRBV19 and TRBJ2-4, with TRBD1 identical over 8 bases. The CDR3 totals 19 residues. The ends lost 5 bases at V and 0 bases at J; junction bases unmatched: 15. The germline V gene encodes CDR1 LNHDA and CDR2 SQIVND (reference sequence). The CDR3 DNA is TGTGCCAGTAGTCTACTCTACGTTGGGACAGGATTAGCCAAAAACATTCAGTACTTC. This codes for CASSLLYVGTGLAKNIQYF.

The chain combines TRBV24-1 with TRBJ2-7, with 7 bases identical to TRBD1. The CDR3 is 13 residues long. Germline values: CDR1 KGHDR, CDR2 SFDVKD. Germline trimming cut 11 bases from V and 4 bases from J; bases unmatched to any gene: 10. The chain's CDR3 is CAISNPDRYEQYF. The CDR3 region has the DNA TGTGCCATCTCAAACCCGGACAGGTACGAGCAGTACTTC.

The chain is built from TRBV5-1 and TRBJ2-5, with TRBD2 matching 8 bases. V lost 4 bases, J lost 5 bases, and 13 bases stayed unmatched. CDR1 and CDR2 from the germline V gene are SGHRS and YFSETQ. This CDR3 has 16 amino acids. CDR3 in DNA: TGCGCCAGCAGCCCCACCGGGACTAGTAGAGGGGAGACCCAGTACTTC. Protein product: CASSPTGTSRGETQYF.

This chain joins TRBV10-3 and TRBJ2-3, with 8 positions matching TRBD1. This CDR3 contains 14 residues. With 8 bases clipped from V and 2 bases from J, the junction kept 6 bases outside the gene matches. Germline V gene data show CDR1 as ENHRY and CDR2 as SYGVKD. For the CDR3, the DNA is TGTGCCATCTGGACAGGGCGGGACACAGATACGCAGTATTTT. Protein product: CAIWTGRDTDTQYF.

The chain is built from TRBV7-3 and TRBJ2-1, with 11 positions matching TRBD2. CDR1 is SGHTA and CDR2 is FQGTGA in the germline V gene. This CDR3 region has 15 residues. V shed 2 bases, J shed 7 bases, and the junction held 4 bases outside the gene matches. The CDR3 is CASSLALAGANEQFF. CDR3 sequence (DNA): TGTGCCAGCAGCTTAGCACTAGCGGGGGCTAATGAGCAGTTCTTC.

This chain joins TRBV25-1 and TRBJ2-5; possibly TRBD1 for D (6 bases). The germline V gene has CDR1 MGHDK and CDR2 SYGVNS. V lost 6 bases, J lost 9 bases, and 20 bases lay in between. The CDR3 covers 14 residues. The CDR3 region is CASRGQLSYRPQYF. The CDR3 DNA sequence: TGTGCCAGCAGAGGACAGCTATCGTACAGGCCCCAGTACTTC.

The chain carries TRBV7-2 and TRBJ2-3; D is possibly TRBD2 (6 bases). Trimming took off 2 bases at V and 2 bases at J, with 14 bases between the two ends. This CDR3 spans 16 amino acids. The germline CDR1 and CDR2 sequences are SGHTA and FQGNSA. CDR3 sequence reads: CASSLNGAGTTDTQYF. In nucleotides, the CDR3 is TGTGCCAGCAGCTTAAACGGGGCGGGGACCACAGATACGCAGTATTTT.

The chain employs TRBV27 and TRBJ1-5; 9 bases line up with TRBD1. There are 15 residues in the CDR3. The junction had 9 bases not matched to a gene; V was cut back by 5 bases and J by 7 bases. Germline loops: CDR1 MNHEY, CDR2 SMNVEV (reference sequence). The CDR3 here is CASSQTGQGGQPQHF. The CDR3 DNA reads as TGTGCCAGCAGTCAAACGGGACAGGGTGGCCAGCCCCAGCATTTT.

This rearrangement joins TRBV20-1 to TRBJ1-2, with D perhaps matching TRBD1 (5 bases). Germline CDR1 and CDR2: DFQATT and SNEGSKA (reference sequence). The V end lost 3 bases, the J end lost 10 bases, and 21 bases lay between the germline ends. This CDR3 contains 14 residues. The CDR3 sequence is CSASSSGSLMTYTF. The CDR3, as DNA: TGCAGTGCTAGTTCGTCAGGGTCCCTGATGACCTACACCTTC.

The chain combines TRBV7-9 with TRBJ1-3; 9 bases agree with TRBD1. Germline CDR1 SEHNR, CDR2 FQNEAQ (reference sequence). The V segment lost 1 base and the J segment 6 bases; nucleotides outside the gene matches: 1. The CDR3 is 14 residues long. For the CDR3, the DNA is TGTGCCAGCAGCTTAGAACAGGGGGCAAACACCATATATTTT. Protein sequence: CASSLEQGANTIYF. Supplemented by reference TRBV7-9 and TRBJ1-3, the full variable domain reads DTGVSQNPRHKITKRGQNVTFRCDPISEHNRLYWYRQTLGQGPEFLTYFQNEAQLEKSRLLSDRFSAERPKGSFSTLEIQRTEQGDSAMYLCASSLEQGANTIYFGEGSWLTVV.

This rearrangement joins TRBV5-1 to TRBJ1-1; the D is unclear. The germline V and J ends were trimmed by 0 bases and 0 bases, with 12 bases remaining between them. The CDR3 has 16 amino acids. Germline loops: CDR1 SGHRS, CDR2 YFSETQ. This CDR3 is CASSLAGSTMNTEAFF. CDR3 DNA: TGCGCCAGCAGCTTGGCGGGGAGTACCATGAACACTGAAGCTTTCTTT.

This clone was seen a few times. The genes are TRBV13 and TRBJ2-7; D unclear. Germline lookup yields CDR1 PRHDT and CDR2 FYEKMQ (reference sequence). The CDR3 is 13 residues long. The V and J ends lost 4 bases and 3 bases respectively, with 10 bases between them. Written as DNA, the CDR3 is TGTGCCAGCAGCTCCCGACCAGGCTACGAGCAGTACGTC. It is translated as CASSSRPGYEQYV.

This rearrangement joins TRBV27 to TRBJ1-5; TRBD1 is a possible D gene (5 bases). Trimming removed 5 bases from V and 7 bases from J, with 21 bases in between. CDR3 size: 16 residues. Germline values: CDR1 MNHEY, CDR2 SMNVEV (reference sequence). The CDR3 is CASSPYWTGGKQPQHF. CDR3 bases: TGTGCCAGCAGTCCATATTGGACGGGGGGGAAGCAGCCCCAGCATTTT.

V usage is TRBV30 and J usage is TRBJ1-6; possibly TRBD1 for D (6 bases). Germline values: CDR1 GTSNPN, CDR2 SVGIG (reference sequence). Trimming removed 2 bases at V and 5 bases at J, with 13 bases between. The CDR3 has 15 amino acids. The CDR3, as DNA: TGTGCCTGGAGTTATGGGCCAGGGGATAATTCACCCCTCCACTTT. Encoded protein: CAWSYGPGDNSPLHF.

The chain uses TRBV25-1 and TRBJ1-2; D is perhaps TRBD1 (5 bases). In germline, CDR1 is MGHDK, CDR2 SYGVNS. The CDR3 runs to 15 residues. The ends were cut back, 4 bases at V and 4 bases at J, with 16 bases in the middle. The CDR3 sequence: CASSGGGARGYGYTF. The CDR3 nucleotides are TGTGCCAGCAGTGGGGGCGGGGCGCGGGGCTATGGCTACACCTTC.

CDR3 nucleotides: TGCGCCAGCAGCTTGGTTCCGGGGGGGCAAGATACGCAGTATTTT. It specifies CASSLVPGGQDTQYF. The V and J genes are TRBV5-1 and TRBJ2-3; TRBD2 matches at 8 bases. The CDR3 contains 15 residues. Germline V gives CDR1 SGHRS, CDR2 YFSETQ. V was clipped by 0 bases and J by 5 bases; unmatched bases: 5.

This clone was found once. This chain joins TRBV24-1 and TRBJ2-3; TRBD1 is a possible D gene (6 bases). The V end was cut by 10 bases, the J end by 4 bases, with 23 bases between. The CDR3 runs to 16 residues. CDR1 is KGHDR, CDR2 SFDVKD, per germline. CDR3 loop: CATGARYRDNADTQYF. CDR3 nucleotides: TGTGCCACTGGGGCTCGATACCGGGACAATGCAGATACGCAGTATTTT.

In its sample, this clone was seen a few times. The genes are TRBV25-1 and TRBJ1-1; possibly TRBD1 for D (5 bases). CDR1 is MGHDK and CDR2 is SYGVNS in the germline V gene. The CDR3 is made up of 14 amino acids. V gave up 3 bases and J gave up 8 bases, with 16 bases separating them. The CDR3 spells CASSETGLQGEAFF. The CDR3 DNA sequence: TGTGCCAGCAGTGAGACGGGTTTGCAGGGAGAAGCTTTCTTT. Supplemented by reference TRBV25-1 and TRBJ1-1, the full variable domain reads EADIYQTPRYLVIGTGKKITLECSQTMGHDKMYWYQQDPGMELHLIHYSYGVNSTEKGDLSSESTVSRIRTEHFPLTLESARPSHTSQYLCASSETGLQGEAFFGQGTRLTVV.

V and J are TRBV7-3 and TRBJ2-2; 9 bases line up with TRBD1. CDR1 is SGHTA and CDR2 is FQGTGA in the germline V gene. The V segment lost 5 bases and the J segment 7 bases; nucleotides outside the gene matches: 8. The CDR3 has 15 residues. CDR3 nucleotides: TGTGCCAGCAGCCCTACAGGGGGCGCGGTCGGGGAGCTGTTTTTT. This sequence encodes CASSPTGGAVGELFF.

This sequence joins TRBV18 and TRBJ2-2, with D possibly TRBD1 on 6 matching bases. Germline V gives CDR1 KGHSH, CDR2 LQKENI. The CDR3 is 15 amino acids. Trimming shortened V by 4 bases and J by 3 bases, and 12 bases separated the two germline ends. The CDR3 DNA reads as TGTGCCAGCTCACTATCGGGACAAGACACCGGGGAGCTGTTTTTT. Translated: CASSLSGQDTGELFF.

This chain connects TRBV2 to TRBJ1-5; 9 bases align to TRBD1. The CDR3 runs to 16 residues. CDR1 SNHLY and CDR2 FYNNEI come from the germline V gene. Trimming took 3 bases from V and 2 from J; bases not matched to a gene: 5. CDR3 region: CASSDRRDRGNQPQHF. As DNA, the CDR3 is TGTGCCAGCAGTGATCGCCGGGACAGGGGCAATCAGCCCCAGCATTTT.

The CDR3 loop is CASSIPDGVSGELFF. CDR3 DNA: TGTGCCAGTAGTATACCCGACGGGGTATCCGGGGAGCTGTTTTTT. V is TRBV19 and J is TRBJ2-2; the D gene is possibly TRBD2 (5 bases). This CDR3 has 15 residues. Trimming removed 2 bases at V and 6 bases at J, with 13 bases between. Germline CDR1 and CDR2: LNHDA and SQIVND (reference sequence).

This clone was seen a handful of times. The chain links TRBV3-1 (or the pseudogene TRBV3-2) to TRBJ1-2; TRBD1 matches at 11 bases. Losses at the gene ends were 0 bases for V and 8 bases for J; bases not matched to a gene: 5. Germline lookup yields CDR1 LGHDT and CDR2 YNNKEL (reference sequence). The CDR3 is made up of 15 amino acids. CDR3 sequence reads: CASSQDRTGGLGYTF. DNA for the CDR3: TGTGCCAGCAGCCAAGACCGGACAGGGGGCTTGGGCTACACCTTC.